This T cell receptor beta chain was sequenced for a study of T cell therapy after organ transplantation. On the study more broadly: CMV-specific T cells, median 1.92 x 10^8, were given as 2 to 6 intravenous infusions.

Details on this clone: The antigen is undetermined.

Here immunoSEQ multiplex PCR was the method, and the copy in TCRdb shows in-frame clones only, minus some. The repertoire holds about 1,700 clones, around 92% seen once, with around 45% in the top ten. Noted time point: 20-29 weeks after completion of therapy. V gave up 10 bases and J gave up 7 bases, with 14 bases separating them. The germline gives CDR1 LNHDA, CDR2 SQIVND (reference sequence). CDR3 length: 12 amino acids. Source: CD8+ T cells from blood, taken after autologous CMV-specific T cell therapy. This clonotype originated in a human patient who had received a solid organ transplant and had CMV disease. Some T cells may trace back to the graft donor. This chain uses TRBV19 with TRBJ1-5, with D maybe TRBD1 (5 bases). CDR3: CATSGGGQPQHF. CDR3 in DNA: TGTGCCACTTCTGGGGGGGGACAGCCCCAGCATTTT.